This entry lists 22 T cell receptor beta chains sequenced from one sample in a study of cytomegalovirus exposure and HLA in healthy donors. This PCR relied on a set of 60 Vbeta primers and 13 Jbeta primers. The repertoire was sequenced with immunoSEQ multiplex PCR; TCRdb's copy has only in-frame clones and lacks some. The table shows fewer than 250,000 clones, with around 75% occurring only once. The source material was PBMCs. All receptors come from a woman in her 30s in good health and CMV-seronegative.

The J gene is TRBJ1-2, the V gene TRBV9; no reliable D call. V lost 2 bases and J 4 bases, leaving 21 bases between the germline ends. CDR3 length: 17 amino acids. Germline CDR1 SGDLS, CDR2 YYNGEE. The CDR3 DNA reads as TGTGCCAGCAGCGTGCCGGGATCCGGCCTCCACCTCTATGGCTACACCTTC. Residues: CASSVPGSGLHLYGYTF. Drawing the rest from reference TRBV9 and TRBJ1-2, the complete variable domain is DSGVTQTPKHLITATGQRVTLRCSPRSGDLSVYWYQQSLDQGLQFLIQYYNGEERAKGNILERFSAQQFPDLHSELNLSSLELGDSALYFCASSVPGSGLHLYGYTFGSGTRLTVV.

Only a few counts were recorded for this clone. V gene TRBV7-9 combines with J gene TRBJ2-7, with TRBD2 identical over 15 bases. Germline CDR1 and CDR2: SEHNR and FQNEAQ (reference sequence). J gave up 4 bases and V 5 bases, and 6 bases lay outside the gene matches. The length of the CDR3 is 16 residues. CDR3 nucleotides: TGTGCCAGCAGCCGGACTAGCGGGAGGGGAGTATACGAGCAGTACTTC. Translation: CASSRTSGRGVYEQYF.

This clone was found a few times. CDR3 region: CASSPALSTEAFF. CDR3 DNA: TGTGCCAGCTCACCAGCTTTGAGCACTGAAGCTTTCTTT. V is TRBV18 and J is TRBJ1-1; D remains ambiguous. The V end was cut by 2 bases, the J end by 4 bases, with 8 bases between. The CDR3 extends over 13 amino acids. Germline V CDR1 and CDR2: KGHSH, LQKENI. Complete variable domain (other parts from reference TRBV18 and TRBJ1-1): NAGVMQNPRHLVRRRGQEARLRCSPMKGHSHVYWYRQLPEEGLKFMVYLQKENIIDESGMPKERFSAEFPKEGPSILRIQQVVRGDSAAYFCASSPALSTEAFFGQGTRLTVV.

This sequence joins TRBV6-1 and TRBJ2-7; TRBD2 is a possible D gene (6 bases). CDR1 and CDR2 from the germline V gene are MNHNS and SASEGT. The CDR3 consists of 14 residues. Trimming stripped 7 bases from V and 3 bases from J, with 16 bases between. CDR3 residues: CASIVGGGSYEQYF. The CDR3 DNA reads as TGTGCCAGCATAGTCGGGGGAGGAAGCTACGAGCAGTACTTC.

As DNA, the CDR3 is TGTGCCAGCCGGCAGGGGCTAAACACCGGGGAGCTGTTTTTT. It yields the protein CASRQGLNTGELFF. The chain employs TRBV27 and TRBJ2-2; the D gene is possibly TRBD1 (6 bases). There are 14 residues in the CDR3. V gave up 8 bases and J gave up 2 bases, with 12 bases separating them. Germline V gene data show CDR1 as MNHEY and CDR2 as SMNVEV (reference sequence).

This chain joins TRBV7-3 and TRBJ2-5; possible D gene TRBD1, 6 bases. Trimming took 3 bases from V and 1 from J, leaving 12 bases between them. CDR1 and CDR2 from the germline V gene are SGHTA and FQGTGA. CDR3 length equals 15 residues. CDR3 region: CASSFTGQLQETQYF. The DNA of the CDR3 is TGTGCCAGCAGCTTTACCGGACAGCTCCAAGAGACCCAGTACTTC.

The chain employs TRBV7-9 and TRBJ1-6; 9 bases are shared with TRBD1. After removal of 5 bases from V and 9 bases from J, the junction contained 11 bases not matched to a gene. Germline CDR1 SEHNR, CDR2 FQNEAQ (reference sequence). CDR3 size: 16 residues. CDR3 nucleotides: TGTGCCAGCAGCCTACTAGTGGGGACAGGGAGTTCACCCCTCCACTTT. This encodes CASSLLVGTGSSPLHF.

CDR3 in DNA: TGTGCCAGCAGCCCGGAGGTAGCTCAGCCCCAGCATTTT. Translation: CASSPEVAQPQHF. V is TRBV2 and J is TRBJ1-5; D remains ambiguous. Trimming took off 6 bases at V and 6 bases at J, with 12 bases between the two ends. This CDR3 has 13 amino acids. Germline V lookup: CDR1 SNHLY, CDR2 FYNNEI.

V is TRBV5-1 and J is TRBJ1-2; tentative D call: TRBD1 (5 bases). There are 16 residues in the CDR3. CDR1 is SGHRS, CDR2 YFSETQ, per germline. Trimming stripped 6 bases from V and 8 bases from J, with 26 bases between. Here the CDR3 reads CASTWGGMARLGGYTF. The DNA for the CDR3 is TGCGCCAGCACCTGGGGGGGTATGGCAAGACTTGGGGGCTACACCTTC.

The V and J genes are TRBV7-6 and TRBJ2-7, with TRBD2 matching over 11 bases. Germline lookup yields CDR1 SGHVS and CDR2 FNYEAQ. V shed 5 bases, J shed 2 bases, and the junction held 2 bases outside the gene matches. The length of the CDR3 is 14 residues. The CDR3 DNA follows: TGTGCCAGCAGCACACTAGCGGGAGCCTACGAGCAGTACTTC. This gives the protein CASSTLAGAYEQYF.

The CDR3 sequence: CASPKDGGNTEAFF. In DNA, the CDR3 is TGTGCCAGCCCGAAGGACGGGGGGAACACTGAAGCTTTCTTT. The J gene is TRBJ1-1, the V gene TRBV6-1, with D perhaps TRBD1 (5 bases). The CDR3 runs to 14 residues. Trimming removed 8 bases at V and 1 base at J, with 14 bases between. Germline loops: CDR1 MNHNS, CDR2 SASEGT.

V usage is TRBV5-1 and J usage is TRBJ2-3; 12 bases fit TRBD2. CDR3 size: 16 residues. The V and J ends lost 4 bases and 2 bases, in that order; junction bases with no gene match: 5. Germline V lookup: CDR1 SGHRS, CDR2 YFSETQ. CDR3 sequence (DNA): TGCGCCAGCAGCCCCGGGACTAGCGGGCACACAGATACGCAGTATTTT. It is translated as CASSPGTSGHTDTQYF.

This sequence joins TRBV11-1 and TRBJ2-5; 12 bases are a match to TRBD1. The CDR3 covers 17 residues. Germline V gene data show CDR1 as SGHAT and CDR2 as FQDESV (reference sequence). V lost 1 base, J lost 6 bases, and 9 bases stayed unmatched. CDR3 amino acids: CASSLGGGTGGLKTQYF. CDR3 in DNA: TGTGCCAGCAGCTTAGGGGGAGGGACAGGGGGCTTGAAGACCCAGTACTTC.

V usage is TRBV29-1 and J usage is TRBJ2-1, with D possibly being TRBD2 (5 bases). V shed 1 base and J shed 8 bases, with 9 bases lying between them. Germline CDR1 reads SQVTM; CDR2 reads ANQGSEA. The length of the CDR3 is 12 residues. CDR3 sequence reads: CSVEGSSDEQFF. In DNA form, the CDR3 reads TGCAGCGTTGAAGGGAGTAGCGATGAGCAGTTCTTC.

Comments on this clone: The sample has other DNA sequences that encode this CDR3 too. This chain uses TRBV7-9 with TRBJ1-2; possibly TRBD1 for D (6 bases). Trimming shortened V by 8 bases and J by 4 bases, and 8 bases separated the two germline ends. This CDR3 has 11 amino acids. CDR1 and CDR2 from the germline V gene are SEHNR and FQNEAQ (reference sequence). CDR3 nucleotides: TGTGCCAGCGGACAGCCCTATGGCTACACCTTC. It yields the protein CASGQPYGYTF.

The rearrangement links TRBV6-1 to TRBJ2-1; D gene unclear. Germline CDR1 and CDR2: MNHNS and SASEGT. This CDR3 has 12 residues. V lost 6 bases and J 4 bases, leaving 7 bases between the germline ends. The CDR3 protein is CASSPLYNEQFF. CDR3 in DNA: TGTGCCAGCAGCCCCTTATACAATGAGCAGTTCTTC.

This clone has only one observation. The chain combines TRBV4-1 with TRBJ1-4; a possible D gene is TRBD1 (5 bases). CDR3 length equals 16 residues. Germline CDR1 reads MGHRA; CDR2 reads YSYEKL. Trimming pared 0 bases from V and 4 bases from J, leaving 12 bases between. CDR3 nucleotides: TGCGCCAGCAGCCAAGATTACACAGGAGTTAATGAAAAACTGTTTTTT. It yields the protein CASSQDYTGVNEKLFF.

V is TRBV6-5 and J is TRBJ1-2; D not certain. CDR3 size: 13 residues. Between the trimmed V and J ends, which lost 5 bases and 8 bases, there was a span of 15 bases. In germline, CDR1 is MNHEY, CDR2 SVGAGI. CDR3 region: CASSEGSGWGYTF. CDR3 bases: TGTGCCAGCAGTGAAGGGTCGGGGTGGGGCTACACCTTC.

This chain joins TRBV2 and TRBJ2-5; tentatively, D is TRBD1 (7 bases). Trimming left V 7 bases short and J 11 bases short, with 23 bases between. CDR1 and CDR2 (germline): SNHLY, FYNNEI. CDR3 length equals 14 residues. CDR3: CASTRQGGNREQYF. The CDR3 region has the DNA TGTGCCAGCACCCGACAGGGAGGCAATCGAGAGCAGTACTTC.

The chain joins TRBV19 to TRBJ2-1; D might be TRBD2 (7 bases). Trimming removed 10 bases from V and 4 bases from J, with 17 bases in between. The CDR3 is made up of 14 amino acids. Looked up from germline, CDR1 is LNHDA and CDR2 is SQIVND (reference sequence). The CDR3 region is CATRGGTTYNEQFF. The DNA for the CDR3 is TGTGCCACCAGGGGCGGGACTACGTACAATGAGCAGTTCTTC. Looking up the rest from reference TRBV19 and TRBJ2-1 gives the full variable domain: DGGITQSPKYLFRKEGQNVTLSCEQNLNHDAMYWYRQDPGQGLRLIYYSQIVNDFQKGDIAEGYSVSREKKESFPLTVTSAQKNPTAFYLCATRGGTTYNEQFFGPGTRLTVL.

This clone was seen only a few times. This chain uses TRBV6-1 with TRBJ2-2, with 8 bases identical to TRBD1. The ends lost 6 bases at V and 4 bases at J; junction bases unmatched: 4. CDR3 size: 14 residues. Germline loops: CDR1 MNHNS, CDR2 SASEGT. The CDR3 DNA reads TGTGCCAGCAGGGCAGGGGGCAGCACCGGGGAGCTGTTTTTT. This encodes CASRAGGSTGELFF.

This sequence joins TRBV5-1 and TRBJ2-3; 10 bases map to TRBD2. The V and J ends lost 0 bases and 0 bases, in that order; junction bases with no gene match: 4. Germline V gene sequence: CDR1 SGHRS, CDR2 YFSETQ. The CDR3 loop spans 17 amino acids. The CDR3 coding sequence is TGCGCCAGCAGCTTGGGGGCGACTAGCGGGAGCACAGATACGCAGTATTTT. Protein product: CASSLGATSGSTDTQYF. Full variable domain (remainder filled in from reference TRBV5-1 and TRBJ2-3): KAGVTQTPRYLIKTRGQQVTLSCSPISGHRSVSWYQQTPGQGLQFLFEYFSETQRNKGNFPGRFSGRQFSNSRSEMNVSTLELGDSALYLCASSLGATSGSTDTQYFGPGTRLTVL.